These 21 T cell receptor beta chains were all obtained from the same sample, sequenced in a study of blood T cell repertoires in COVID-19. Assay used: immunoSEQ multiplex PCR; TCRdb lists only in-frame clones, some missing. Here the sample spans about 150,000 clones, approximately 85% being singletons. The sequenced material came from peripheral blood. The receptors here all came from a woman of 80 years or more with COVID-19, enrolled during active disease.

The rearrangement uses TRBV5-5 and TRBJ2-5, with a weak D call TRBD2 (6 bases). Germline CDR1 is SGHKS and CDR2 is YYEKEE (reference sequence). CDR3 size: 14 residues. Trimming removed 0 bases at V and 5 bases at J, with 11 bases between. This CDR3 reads CASSLAAGLETQYF. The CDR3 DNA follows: TGTGCCAGCAGCTTGGCCGCGGGGCTGGAGACCCAGTACTTC.

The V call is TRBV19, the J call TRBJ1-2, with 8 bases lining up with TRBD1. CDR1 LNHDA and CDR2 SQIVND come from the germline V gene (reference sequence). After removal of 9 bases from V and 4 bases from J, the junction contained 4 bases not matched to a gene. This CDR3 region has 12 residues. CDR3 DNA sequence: TGTGCCAGCAATGACAGGGGCTATGGCTACACCTTC. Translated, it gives CASNDRGYGYTF.

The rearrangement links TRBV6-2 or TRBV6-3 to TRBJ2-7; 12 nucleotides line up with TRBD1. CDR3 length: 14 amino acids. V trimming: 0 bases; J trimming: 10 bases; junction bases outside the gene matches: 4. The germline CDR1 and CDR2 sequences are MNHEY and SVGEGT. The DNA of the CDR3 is TGTGCCAGCAGTTACTCTCCGGGACAGGGGGCCCAGTACTTC. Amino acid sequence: CASSYSPGQGAQYF.

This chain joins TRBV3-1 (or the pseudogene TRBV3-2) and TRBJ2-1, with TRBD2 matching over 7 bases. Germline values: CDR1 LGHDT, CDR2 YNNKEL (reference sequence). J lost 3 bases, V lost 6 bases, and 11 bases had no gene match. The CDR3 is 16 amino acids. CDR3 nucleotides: TGTGCCAGCAGTCGACCGGGACTACCGAACTACAATGAGCAGTTCTTC. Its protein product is CASSRPGLPNYNEQFF.

The CDR3 DNA sequence: TGCGCCAGCCGGGGGACGAGTCAAGAGACCCAGTACTTC. This translates into CASRGTSQETQYF. The rearrangement joins TRBV5-1 to TRBJ2-5; D is possibly TRBD2 (6 bases). The germline V gene has CDR1 SGHRS and CDR2 YFSETQ. This CDR3 spans 13 amino acids. V lost 7 bases, J lost 2 bases, and 12 bases lay in between. The whole variable domain, remainder taken from reference TRBV5-1 and TRBJ2-5, is KAGVTQTPRYLIKTRGQQVTLSCSPISGHRSVSWYQQTPGQGLQFLFEYFSETQRNKGNFPGRFSGRQFSNSRSEMNVSTLELGDSALYLCASRGTSQETQYFGPGTRLLVL.

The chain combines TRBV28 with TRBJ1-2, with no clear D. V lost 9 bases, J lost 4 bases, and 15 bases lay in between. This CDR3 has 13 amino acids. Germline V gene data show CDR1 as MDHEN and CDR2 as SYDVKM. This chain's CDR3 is CASCREQSYGYTF. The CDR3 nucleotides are TGTGCCAGTTGCCGTGAGCAAAGCTATGGCTACACCTTC.

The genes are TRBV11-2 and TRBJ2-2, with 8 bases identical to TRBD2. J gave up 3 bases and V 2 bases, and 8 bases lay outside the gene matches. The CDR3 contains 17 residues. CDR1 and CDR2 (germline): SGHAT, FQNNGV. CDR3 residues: CASSLLPGGPYTGELFF. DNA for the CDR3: TGTGCCAGCAGCTTATTGCCGGGGGGGCCGTACACCGGGGAGCTGTTTTTT.

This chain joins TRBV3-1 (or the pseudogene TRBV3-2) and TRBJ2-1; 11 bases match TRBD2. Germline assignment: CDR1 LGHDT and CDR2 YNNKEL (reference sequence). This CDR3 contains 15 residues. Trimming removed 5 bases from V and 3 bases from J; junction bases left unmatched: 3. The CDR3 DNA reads TGTGCCAGCAGCTACGGACTAGCGGGCTACAATGAGCAGTTCTTC. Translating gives CASSYGLAGYNEQFF.

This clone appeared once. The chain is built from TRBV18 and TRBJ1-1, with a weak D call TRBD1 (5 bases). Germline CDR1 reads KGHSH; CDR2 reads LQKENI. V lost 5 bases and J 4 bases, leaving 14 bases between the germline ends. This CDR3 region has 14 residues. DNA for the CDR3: TGTGCCAGCTCATCGGCCGGGGGAGCCACTGAAGCTTTCTTT. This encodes CASSSAGGATEAFF.

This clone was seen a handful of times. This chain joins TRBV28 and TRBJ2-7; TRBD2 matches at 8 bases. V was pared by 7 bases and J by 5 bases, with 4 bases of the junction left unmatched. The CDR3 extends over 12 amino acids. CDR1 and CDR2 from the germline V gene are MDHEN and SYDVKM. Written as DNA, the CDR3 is TGTGCCAGCACGGGGGGGATAGACGAGCAGTACTTC. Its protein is CASTGGIDEQYF.

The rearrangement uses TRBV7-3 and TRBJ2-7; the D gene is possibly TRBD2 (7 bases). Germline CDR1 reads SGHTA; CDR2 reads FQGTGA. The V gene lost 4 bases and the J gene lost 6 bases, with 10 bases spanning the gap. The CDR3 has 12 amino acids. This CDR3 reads CASSWEGGEQYF. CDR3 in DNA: TGTGCCAGCAGCTGGGAGGGGGGCGAGCAGTACTTC.

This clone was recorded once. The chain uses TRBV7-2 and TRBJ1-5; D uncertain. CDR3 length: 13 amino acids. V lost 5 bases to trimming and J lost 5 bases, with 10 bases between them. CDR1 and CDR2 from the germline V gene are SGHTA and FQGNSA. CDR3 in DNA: TGTGCCAGCAGCCGTAGTGAAGATCAGCCCCAGCATTTT. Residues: CASSRSEDQPQHF.

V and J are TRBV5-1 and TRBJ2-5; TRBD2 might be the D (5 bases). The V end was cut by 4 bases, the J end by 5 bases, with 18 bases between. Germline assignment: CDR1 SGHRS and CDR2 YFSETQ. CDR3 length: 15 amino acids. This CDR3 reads CASSRPDVGGETQYF. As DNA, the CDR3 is TGCGCCAGCAGCCGACCCGATGTGGGCGGGGAGACCCAGTACTTC.

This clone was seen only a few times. The DNA for the CDR3 is TGTGCCAGCAGTCCGTTACCGGCCCAGCGGAGGGGTCGGTCCAATGAGCAGTTCTTC. It specifies CASSPLPAQRRGRSNEQFF. The J gene is TRBJ2-1, the V gene TRBV27; maybe TRBD2 (6 bases). V dropped 5 bases and J dropped 6 bases, with 29 bases sitting between them. In germline, CDR1 is MNHEY, CDR2 SMNVEV (reference sequence). The CDR3 is made up of 19 amino acids.

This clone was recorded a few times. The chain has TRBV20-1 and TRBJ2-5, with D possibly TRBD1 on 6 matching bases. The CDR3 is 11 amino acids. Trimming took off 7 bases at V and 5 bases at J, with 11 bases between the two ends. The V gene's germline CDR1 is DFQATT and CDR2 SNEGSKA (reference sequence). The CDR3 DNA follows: TGCAGTGTGGGGGCAAGGGAGACCCAGTACTTC. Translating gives CSVGARETQYF.

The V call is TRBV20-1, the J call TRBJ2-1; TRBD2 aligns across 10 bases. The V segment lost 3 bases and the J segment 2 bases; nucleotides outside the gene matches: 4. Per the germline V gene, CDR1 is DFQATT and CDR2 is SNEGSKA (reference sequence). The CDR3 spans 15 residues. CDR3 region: CSASRTSGTYNEQFF. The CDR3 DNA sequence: TGCAGTGCTAGTCGGACTAGCGGTACCTACAATGAGCAGTTCTTC.

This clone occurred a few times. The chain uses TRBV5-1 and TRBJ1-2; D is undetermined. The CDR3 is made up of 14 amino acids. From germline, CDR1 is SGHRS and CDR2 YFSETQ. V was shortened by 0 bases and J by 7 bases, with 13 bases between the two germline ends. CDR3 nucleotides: TGCGCCAGCAGCTTGGGTGGAGTTCGGGGTGGCTACACCTTC. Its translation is CASSLGGVRGGYTF.

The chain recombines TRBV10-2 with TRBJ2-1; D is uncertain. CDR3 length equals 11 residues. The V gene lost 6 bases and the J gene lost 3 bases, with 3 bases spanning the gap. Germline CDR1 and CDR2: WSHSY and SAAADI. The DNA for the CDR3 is TGCGCCAGCAGCGGCTACAATGAGCAGTTCTTC. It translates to CASSGYNEQFF.

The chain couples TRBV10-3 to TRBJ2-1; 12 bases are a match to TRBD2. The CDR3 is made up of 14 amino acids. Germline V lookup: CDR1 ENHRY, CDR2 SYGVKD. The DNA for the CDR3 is TGTGGGACTAGCGGGGCTAATACCTACAATGAGCAGTTCTTC. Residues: CGTSGANTYNEQFF.

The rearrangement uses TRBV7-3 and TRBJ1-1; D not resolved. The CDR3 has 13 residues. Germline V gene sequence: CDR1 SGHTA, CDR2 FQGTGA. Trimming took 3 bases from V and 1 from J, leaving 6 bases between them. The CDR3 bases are TGTGCCAGCAGCTTGCAGGAGAACACTGAAGCTTTCTTT. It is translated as CASSLQENTEAFF.

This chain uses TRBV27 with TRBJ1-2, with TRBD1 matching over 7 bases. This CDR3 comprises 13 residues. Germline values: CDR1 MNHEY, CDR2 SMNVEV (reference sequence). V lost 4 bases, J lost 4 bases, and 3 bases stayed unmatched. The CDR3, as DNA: TGTGCCAGCAGTTGGACAGGATCCTATGGCTACACCTTC. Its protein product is CASSWTGSYGYTF.